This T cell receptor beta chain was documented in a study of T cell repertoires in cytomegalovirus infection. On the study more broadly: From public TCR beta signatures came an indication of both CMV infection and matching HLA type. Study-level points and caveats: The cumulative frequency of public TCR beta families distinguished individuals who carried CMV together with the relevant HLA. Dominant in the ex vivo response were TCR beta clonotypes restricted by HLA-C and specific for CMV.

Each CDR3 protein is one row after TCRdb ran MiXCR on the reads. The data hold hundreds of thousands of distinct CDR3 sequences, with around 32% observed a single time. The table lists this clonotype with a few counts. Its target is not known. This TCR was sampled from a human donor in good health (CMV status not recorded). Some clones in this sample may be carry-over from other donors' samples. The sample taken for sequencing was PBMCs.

The CDR3 protein is CASHKTGGREETQYF. The CDR3 nucleotides read TGTGCCAGTCATAAAACAGGGGGAAGGGAAGAGACCCAGTACTTC. The chain employs TRBV5-6 and TRBJ2-5; 8 bases line up with TRBD1. The CDR3 contains 15 residues. Germline CDR1 SGHDT, CDR2 YYEEEE. J gave up 3 bases and V 8 bases, and 12 bases lay outside the gene matches.